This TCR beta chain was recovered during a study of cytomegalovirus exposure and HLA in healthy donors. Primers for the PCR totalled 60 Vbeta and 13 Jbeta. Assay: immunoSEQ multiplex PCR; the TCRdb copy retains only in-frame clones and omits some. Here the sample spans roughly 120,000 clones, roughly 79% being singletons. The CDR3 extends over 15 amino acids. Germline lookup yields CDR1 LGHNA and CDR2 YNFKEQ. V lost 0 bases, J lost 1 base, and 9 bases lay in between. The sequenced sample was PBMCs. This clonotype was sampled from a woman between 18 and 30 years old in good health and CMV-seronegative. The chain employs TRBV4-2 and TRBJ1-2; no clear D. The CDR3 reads CASSQDLNSNYGYTF. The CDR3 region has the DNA TGTGCCAGCAGCCAAGATCTAAACAGTAACTATGGCTACACCTTC.